The 28 T cell receptor beta chains presented below share a single source sample, sequenced in a study of shared clonotypes between healthy human individuals. Assay used: immunoSEQ multiplex PCR; TCRdb lists only in-frame clones, some missing. The table shows some 1,100,000 clones, with more than 75% occurring only once. What was sequenced was memory CD4+ T cells from PBMCs. Described subset: CD45RA-negative fraction. The receptor source for this set is a man aged 18 to 35 in good health. Some clones in this sample may be carry-over from other donors' samples.

This sequence joins TRBV5-1 and TRBJ1-4; no clear D gene. The CDR3 contains 15 residues. V dropped 2 bases and J dropped 3 bases, with 11 bases sitting between them. Germline CDR1 reads SGHRS; CDR2 reads YFSETQ. The chain's CDR3 is CASSFGPSANEKLFF. The CDR3 DNA is TGCGCCAGCAGCTTCGGACCGTCGGCTAATGAAAAACTGTTTTTT.

The J gene is TRBJ1-5, the V gene TRBV27, with D unclear. Germline V gives CDR1 MNHEY, CDR2 SMNVEV (reference sequence). This CDR3 is 15 amino acids long. Trimming removed 5 bases from V and 3 bases from J, with 14 bases in between. The CDR3 region is CASSPTRGNNQPQHF. The CDR3 nucleotides read TGTGCCAGCAGTCCAACCCGTGGCAACAATCAGCCCCAGCATTTT.

V is TRBV5-4 and J is TRBJ1-2; perhaps TRBD1 as D (6 bases). V lost 4 bases, J lost 4 bases, and 14 bases lay in between. Germline CDR1 SGHNT, CDR2 YYREEE (reference sequence). CDR3 length: 14 amino acids. The CDR3 DNA sequence: TGTGCCAGCAGCCAACAGGGCGATCGCTATGGCTACACCTTC. It yields the protein CASSQQGDRYGYTF.

The rearrangement links TRBV28 to TRBJ2-3; D remains unclear. In germline, CDR1 is MDHEN, CDR2 SYDVKM. This CDR3 has 13 residues. The CDR3 region has the DNA TGTGGCAGTCGGGTGGACAGCACAGATACGCAGTATTTT. Its protein product is CGSRVDSTDTQYF.

The gene calls are TRBV19 and TRBJ2-7; 7 bases align to TRBD2. Losses at the gene ends were 1 base for V and 4 bases for J; bases not matched to a gene: 7. The CDR3 runs to 15 residues. The germline CDR1 and CDR2 sequences are LNHDA and SQIVND (reference sequence). The CDR3 reads CASSIAGGSWYEQYF. CDR3 DNA sequence: TGTGCCAGTAGTATAGCTGGCGGGAGTTGGTACGAGCAGTACTTC.

A word on this clone: The sample carries other DNA sequences with the same CDR3. This chain uses TRBV5-1 with TRBJ2-1, with 14 bases identical to TRBD2. The CDR3 contains 16 residues. Looked up from germline, CDR1 is SGHRS and CDR2 is YFSETQ. With 0 bases clipped from V and 5 bases from J, the junction kept 1 base outside the gene matches. CDR3 sequence (DNA): TGCGCCAGCAGCTTGGGGACTAGCGGGAGGAACAATGAGCAGTTCTTC. Translation: CASSLGTSGRNNEQFF.

The J gene is TRBJ1-2, the V gene TRBV10-3; D possibly corresponds to TRBD1 (6 bases). The ends were cut back, 4 bases at V and 1 base at J, with 16 bases in the middle. Germline assignment: CDR1 ENHRY and CDR2 SYGVKD. The CDR3 has 16 residues. CDR3 protein: CAISAPGQYDNYGYTF. The CDR3 DNA reads TGTGCCATCAGTGCGCCTGGACAGTATGATAACTATGGCTACACCTTC.

The V call is TRBV4-1, the J call TRBJ1-3; possibly TRBD1 for D (6 bases). V lost 1 base to trimming and J lost 4 bases, with 11 bases between them. Looked up from germline, CDR1 is MGHRA and CDR2 is YSYEKL. CDR3 length: 15 amino acids. CDR3: CASSQVGQKGNTIYF. CDR3 bases: TGCGCCAGCAGCCAAGTTGGACAGAAAGGAAACACCATATATTTT.

V and J are TRBV19 and TRBJ1-1; no definite D call. Trimming cost V 5 bases and J 1 base, with 17 bases left between them. Germline values: CDR1 LNHDA, CDR2 SQIVND (reference sequence). This CDR3 is built from 16 residues. For the CDR3, the DNA is TGTGCCAGTAGTCTCCTCTGGTGGCGGACGAACACTGAAGCTTTCTTT. Translated, it gives CASSLLWWRTNTEAFF. The full variable domain, with the rest looked up from reference TRBV19 and TRBJ1-1, is DGGITQSPKYLFRKEGQNVTLSCEQNLNHDAMYWYRQDPGQGLRLIYYSQIVNDFQKGDIAEGYSVSREKKESFPLTVTSAQKNPTAFYLCASSLLWWRTNTEAFFGQGTRLTVV.

In this sample, this clone turned up a few times. The chain uses TRBV2 and TRBJ2-7; D gene uncertain. The germline V gene encodes CDR1 SNHLY and CDR2 FYNNEI. The length of the CDR3 is 13 residues. Trimming took 7 bases from V and 0 from J, leaving 10 bases between them. DNA of the CDR3: TGTGCCAGCACAGAGCCTAGCTCCTACGAGCAGTACTTC. The encoded protein is CASTEPSSYEQYF.

On this clone itself: This sequence may be a read error, since a much larger clone differs from it by one base. J is TRBJ1-1 and V is TRBV27, with TRBD1 matching 8 bases. Trimming removed 3 bases from V and 1 base from J; junction bases left unmatched: 1. The V gene's germline CDR1 is MNHEY and CDR2 SMNVEV (reference sequence). The CDR3 runs 14 residues. As DNA, the CDR3 is TGTGCCAGCAGTTTCGGGACAGGGAACACTGAAGCTTTCTTT. Its protein product is CASSFGTGNTEAFF.

The chain employs TRBV28 and TRBJ2-1; D is ambiguous. The germline CDR1 and CDR2 sequences are MDHEN and SYDVKM. With 6 bases removed from V and 2 bases from J, the gap between germline ends came to 17 bases. CDR3 length: 16 residues. The CDR3 region is CASSPGWRIAYNEQFF. For the CDR3, the DNA is TGTGCCAGCAGCCCGGGCTGGCGGATAGCCTACAATGAGCAGTTCTTC.

This clone was seen a single time. This rearrangement joins TRBV19 to TRBJ1-5; 11 nucleotides line up with TRBD1. The CDR3 covers 15 residues. Trimming took 6 bases from V and 10 from J; bases not matched to a gene: 11. CDR1 and CDR2 from the germline V gene are LNHDA and SQIVND (reference sequence). In DNA form, the CDR3 reads TGTGCCAGTAGCCCCTCGGGGACAGGGGGGGTTCCCCAGCATTTT. Its protein product is CASSPSGTGGVPQHF.

The J gene is TRBJ2-4, the V gene TRBV7-9, with 7 bases aligning to TRBD2. CDR1 and CDR2 (germline): SEHNR, FQNEAQ (reference sequence). V trimming: 4 bases; J trimming: 2 bases; junction bases outside the gene matches: 2. CDR3 length equals 14 residues. CDR3 coding DNA: TGTGCCAGCAGCTCGCGGGAGTCCAAAAACATTCAGTACTTC. It translates to CASSSRESKNIQYF.

The J gene is TRBJ2-5, the V gene TRBV28, with a possible D match to TRBD2 (6 bases). Germline V CDR1 and CDR2: MDHEN, SYDVKM. The length of the CDR3 is 11 residues. V shed 5 bases and J shed 7 bases, with 8 bases lying between them. The chain's CDR3 is CASSLGGTQYF. As DNA, the CDR3 is TGTGCCAGCAGTCTGGGGGGGACCCAGTACTTC.

The chain carries TRBV29-1 and TRBJ2-3, with D perhaps assigned TRBD1 or TRBD2 (5 bases each). The CDR3 contains 14 residues. Trimming cost V 3 bases and J 0 bases, with 10 bases left between them. CDR1 and CDR2 (germline): SQVTM, ANQGSEA. CDR3 DNA sequence: TGCAGCGTTGAGGCAGGGACCAGCACAGATACGCAGTATTTT. Protein product: CSVEAGTSTDTQYF.

V is TRBV28 and J is TRBJ2-6; tentative D call: TRBD1 (6 bases). There are 14 residues in the CDR3. The germline V and J ends were trimmed by 6 bases and 1 base, with 7 bases remaining between them. The V gene's germline CDR1 is MDHEN and CDR2 SYDVKM. The CDR3 bases are TGTGCCAGCAGGGGGGCATCTGGGGCCAACGTCCTGACTTTC. Translated, it gives CASRGASGANVLTF. Combining the CDR3 with reference TRBV28 and TRBJ2-6 gives the whole variable domain DVKVTQSSRYLVKRTGEKVFLECVQDMDHENMFWYRQDPGLGLRLIYFSYDVKMKEKGDIPEGYSVSREKKERFSLILESASTNQTSMYLCASRGASGANVLTFGAGSRLTVL.

About this clone: Other DNA sequences in the sample encode the same CDR3. The chain links TRBV28 to TRBJ1-3; TRBD1 is a possible D gene (6 bases). Germline CDR1 reads MDHEN; CDR2 reads SYDVKM. CDR3 size: 14 residues. V was pared by 5 bases and J by 2 bases, with 10 bases between. The CDR3 region has the DNA TGTGCCAGCAGTCCGGGGACACCTGGAAACACCATATATTTT. This encodes CASSPGTPGNTIYF. Together with reference TRBV28 and TRBJ1-3, the CDR3 gives the full variable domain: DVKVTQSSRYLVKRTGEKVFLECVQDMDHENMFWYRQDPGLGLRLIYFSYDVKMKEKGDIPEGYSVSREKKERFSLILESASTNQTSMYLCASSPGTPGNTIYFGEGSWLTVV.

V is TRBV5-1 and J is TRBJ2-3; D is undetermined. Looked up from germline, CDR1 is SGHRS and CDR2 is YFSETQ. V was clipped by 2 bases and J by 14 bases, with 18 bases between them. The CDR3 contains 13 residues. For the CDR3, the DNA is TGCGCCAGCAGCTTCGGGTGGAAGTTTAGTGGGTATTTT. Residues: CASSFGWKFSGYF.

This clone was observed a handful of times. This sequence joins TRBV6-1 and TRBJ1-3; D is possibly TRBD1 (5 bases). CDR3 length: 14 residues. V was pared by 3 bases and J by 6 bases, with 12 bases between. CDR1 is MNHNS, CDR2 SASEGT, per germline. The CDR3 is CASSEGGGENTIYF. The CDR3 nucleotides are TGTGCCAGCAGTGAGGGTGGGGGTGAAAACACCATATATTTT.

V usage is TRBV28 and J usage is TRBJ2-5; 8 bases line up with TRBD2. The DNA end is a closer match to TRBJ2-7, so the J assignment may be wrong. CDR3 size: 16 residues. CDR1 and CDR2 (germline): MDHEN, SYDVKM. The CDR3 DNA follows: TGTGCCAGCAGTTTAGTGGGACTAGGCCGCTCCTACGAGCAGTACTTC. This gives the protein CASSLVGLGRSYEQYF.

V gene TRBV27 combines with J gene TRBJ2-2; D might be TRBD1 or TRBD2, each matching 5 bases. Per germline, CDR1 MNHEY and CDR2 SMNVEV (reference sequence). The CDR3 covers 13 residues. V lost 11 bases and J lost 5, with 15 bases in between. The CDR3 DNA sequence: TGTGCCGCCCGGTGGGGCGGGACCGGGGAGCTGTTTTTT. This codes for CAARWGGTGELFF.

The chain recombines TRBV5-1 with TRBJ1-5; D perhaps matches TRBD1 (5 bases). V lost 5 bases to trimming and J lost 0 bases, with 12 bases between them. The CDR3 runs 15 residues. The germline V gene has CDR1 SGHRS and CDR2 YFSETQ. CDR3 loop: CASSPTGDSNQPQHF. The DNA for the CDR3 is TGCGCCAGCAGTCCGACGGGGGATAGCAATCAGCCCCAGCATTTT. Variable domain in full (rest from reference TRBV5-1 and TRBJ1-5): KAGVTQTPRYLIKTRGQQVTLSCSPISGHRSVSWYQQTPGQGLQFLFEYFSETQRNKGNFPGRFSGRQFSNSRSEMNVSTLELGDSALYLCASSPTGDSNQPQHFGDGTRLSIL.

This rearrangement joins TRBV7-8 to TRBJ1-1; D is ambiguous. V was pared by 3 bases and J by 1 base, with 12 bases between. The germline CDR1 and CDR2 sequences are SGHVS and FQNEAQ. This CDR3 is 15 amino acids long. The CDR3 region is CASSFRRQPNTEAFF. DNA of the CDR3: TGTGCCAGCAGCTTCCGGAGGCAGCCGAACACTGAAGCTTTCTTT.

This clone was detected only a few times. This chain joins TRBV5-1 and TRBJ2-7; TRBD2 aligns across 14 bases. Germline CDR1 reads SGHRS; CDR2 reads YFSETQ. This CDR3 contains 18 residues. Trimming took 4 bases from V and 0 from J; bases not matched to a gene: 9. This chain's CDR3 is CASSLDLTSGRVSYEQYF. In nucleotides, the CDR3 is TGCGCCAGCAGCCTGGACCTGACTAGCGGGAGGGTCTCCTACGAGCAGTACTTC.

This clone was detected a few times. This chain connects TRBV5-4 to TRBJ2-1; 13 bases line up with TRBD2. The CDR3 contains 14 residues. Germline CDR1 SGHNT, CDR2 YYREEE (reference sequence). V shed 4 bases, J shed 9 bases, and the junction held 4 bases outside the gene matches. The CDR3 nucleotides are TGTGCCAGCAGCGCGGGACTAGCGGGACTTGAGCAGTTCTTC. Translated, it gives CASSAGLAGLEQFF.

As to this clone: The same CDR3 can be traced to other DNA sequences in this sample. V is TRBV20-1 and J is TRBJ1-2, with no clear D. Germline CDR1 is DFQATT and CDR2 is SNEGSKA (reference sequence). V was shortened by 4 bases and J by 5 bases, with 5 bases between the two germline ends. The CDR3 is 10 residues long. CDR3 residues: CSATGYGYTF. CDR3 bases: TGCAGTGCTACGGGGTATGGCTACACCTTC.

CDR3 protein: CASSRQGAALGAFF. In DNA, the CDR3 is TGTGCCAGCAGTCGACAGGGTGCAGCGTTAGGAGCTTTCTTT. The chain carries TRBV2 and TRBJ1-1, with TRBD1 identical over 7 bases. Germline CDR1 and CDR2: SNHLY and FYNNEI. This CDR3 comprises 14 residues. With V trimmed by 5 bases and J by 10 bases, 13 bases remained unmatched.